Following are 9 T cell receptor beta chains from one sample sequenced in a study of shared clonotypes between healthy human individuals. The table came from immunoSEQ multiplex PCR; TCRdb's copy has only in-frame clones and leaves some out. Of some 470,000 clones listed, over 65% are singletons. The sequencing sample was made of PBMCs. The receptors shown here come from a woman aged 40-49 years in good health. Some clones in this sample may be carry-over from other donors' samples.

The chain employs TRBV11-2 and TRBJ2-5, with 7 nucleotides matching TRBD2. Germline V gene lookup returns CDR1 SGHAT and CDR2 FQNNGV. The CDR3 is made up of 16 amino acids. The ends lost 0 bases at V and 4 bases at J; junction bases unmatched: 8. This chain's CDR3 is CASSLDLVGGRETQYF. The CDR3 DNA reads as TGTGCCAGCAGCTTAGATTTAGTGGGAGGGCGAGAGACCCAGTACTTC.

For this clone: Just one base apart from a much larger clone, this may be a read error. The chain has TRBV5-5 and TRBJ2-7; D is possibly TRBD1 (5 bases). The V end lost 0 bases, the J end lost 4 bases, and 5 bases lay between the germline ends. CDR3 length: 12 residues. In germline, CDR1 is SGHKS, CDR2 YYEKEE (reference sequence). In nucleotides, the CDR3 is TGTGCCAGCAGCTTGGAGGGGTACGAGCAGTACTTC. Its protein is CASSLEGYEQYF.

V gene TRBV6-6 combines with J gene TRBJ1-1; D not resolved. CDR1 and CDR2 (germline): MNHNY, SVGAGI (reference sequence). V shed 6 bases and J shed 4 bases, with 9 bases lying between them. The CDR3 has 12 residues. The CDR3 DNA reads as TGTGCCAGCAGCGGCGGGTCCACTGAAGCTTTCTTT. Encoded protein: CASSGGSTEAFF.

In this sample, this clone turned up once. CDR3 protein: CASSLVASGSGTDTQYF. The CDR3 DNA reads TGTGCCAGCAGCTTGGTGGCTAGCGGGAGCGGAACAGATACGCAGTATTTT. The chain joins TRBV5-6 to TRBJ2-3, with 10 bases identical to TRBD2. Trimming removed 0 bases from V and 3 bases from J; junction bases left unmatched: 7. Germline V gene sequence: CDR1 SGHDT, CDR2 YYEEEE. This CDR3 comprises 17 residues.

This clone was observed a few times. This sequence joins TRBV27 and TRBJ1-1; possibly TRBD1 for D (5 bases). V was shortened by 7 bases and J by 4 bases, with 13 bases between the two germline ends. The V gene's germline CDR1 is MNHEY and CDR2 SMNVEV (reference sequence). The CDR3 length is 13 residues. The CDR3 bases are TGTGCCAGCACACCAGCGGGGGGCACTGAAGCTTTCTTT. Encoded protein: CASTPAGGTEAFF.

The chain employs TRBV9 and TRBJ2-1; TRBD2 matches at 9 bases. Unmatched junction bases numbered 7, after V lost 3 bases and J lost 0 bases. The CDR3 covers 17 residues. Germline V lookup: CDR1 SGDLS, CDR2 YYNGEE. The CDR3 DNA follows: TGTGCCAGCAGCGAACGACTAGCGGCGAGCTCCTACAATGAGCAGTTCTTC. Its protein product is CASSERLAASSYNEQFF.

The chain joins TRBV28 to TRBJ2-4, with D possibly matching TRBD1 (6 bases). Germline-derived CDR1 and CDR2 are MDHEN and SYDVKM. The CDR3 covers 16 residues. V dropped 6 bases and J dropped 2 bases, with 17 bases sitting between them. The CDR3 DNA reads TGTGCCAGCAGGGCCACCACAGGGTTTCCCAAAAACATTCAGTACTTC. Its protein is CASRATTGFPKNIQYF.

This clone was recorded a few times. The V call is TRBV28, the J call TRBJ2-2; 7 bases align to TRBD2. The CDR3 contains 16 residues. The V gene's germline CDR1 is MDHEN and CDR2 SYDVKM. V gave up 3 bases and J gave up 7 bases; unmatched junction bases: 11. The CDR3 nucleotides are TGTGCCAGCAGTTTGCGCTTTGGCGGGAGACACGGGGAGCTGTTTTTT. The encoded protein is CASSLRFGGRHGELFF.

The chain uses TRBV7-3 and TRBJ2-1; D gene unclear. V dropped 2 bases and J dropped 0 bases, with 8 bases sitting between them. The CDR3 sequence is 15 residues long. CDR1 is SGHTA and CDR2 is FQGTGA in the germline V gene. CDR3 in amino acids: CASSLGPSSYNEQFF. In nucleotides, the CDR3 is TGTGCCAGCAGCTTAGGACCGAGCTCCTACAATGAGCAGTTCTTC.